The sequence of this T cell receptor beta chain was determined in a study of T cell responses to AZD1222 COVID-19 vaccine. The study's findings and limits: None of the repertoires were sampled until the peak T cell response had passed.

The method was immunoSEQ multiplex PCR; TCRdb's version includes in-frame clones alone and lacks a portion of them. The sample consists of some 150,000 clones, more than 75% of them appearing once. Comments on this clone: Its specificity is unknown.

This receptor was taken from an adult in good health. The sequencing used peripheral blood, collected on day 0 of AZD1222 vaccination.

CDR3 DNA: TGTGCCAGCAGTCACAGGGGAACTGGAAACACCATATATTTT. It translates to CASSHRGTGNTIYF. The chain employs TRBV28 and TRBJ1-3; 7 bases are shared with TRBD1. V gave up 5 bases and J gave up 2 bases; unmatched junction bases: 3. The CDR3 is 14 amino acids. Germline V gene sequence: CDR1 MDHEN, CDR2 SYDVKM.